Sequencing of this T cell receptor beta chain was carried out in a study of T cells after yellow fever vaccination. This clonotype has a handful of counts. Its matching antigen is unknown. V dropped 5 bases and J dropped 2 bases, with 14 bases sitting between them. Germline loops: CDR1 SGHDT, CDR2 YYEEEE. The CDR3 length is 15 residues. A process of 5'RACE template switching, which added a universal primer site and UMIs, was used to make TCR cDNA. TCRdb itself ran the 5' RACE reads through MiXCR, one entry per CDR3 protein. The table includes about 74,000 distinct CDR3 sequences, about 6.6% detected once. Findings of the study overall: Boosting was followed by the reappearance of most primary-vaccination clones (about 96% CD4, under 90% CD8).

This receptor was identified in a man aged 18-30 years who received the YFV17D yellow fever vaccine. This chain joins TRBV5-6 and TRBJ1-5, with a possible D match to TRBD1 (5 bases). The sequencing here drew on CD8+ T cells sorted from PBMCs, taken more than 4 days after the first yellow fever vaccination. The CDR3 loop is CASRRWGEGNQPQHF. CDR3 nucleotide sequence: TGTGCCAGCAGACGATGGGGGGAGGGCAATCAGCCCCAGCATTTT.